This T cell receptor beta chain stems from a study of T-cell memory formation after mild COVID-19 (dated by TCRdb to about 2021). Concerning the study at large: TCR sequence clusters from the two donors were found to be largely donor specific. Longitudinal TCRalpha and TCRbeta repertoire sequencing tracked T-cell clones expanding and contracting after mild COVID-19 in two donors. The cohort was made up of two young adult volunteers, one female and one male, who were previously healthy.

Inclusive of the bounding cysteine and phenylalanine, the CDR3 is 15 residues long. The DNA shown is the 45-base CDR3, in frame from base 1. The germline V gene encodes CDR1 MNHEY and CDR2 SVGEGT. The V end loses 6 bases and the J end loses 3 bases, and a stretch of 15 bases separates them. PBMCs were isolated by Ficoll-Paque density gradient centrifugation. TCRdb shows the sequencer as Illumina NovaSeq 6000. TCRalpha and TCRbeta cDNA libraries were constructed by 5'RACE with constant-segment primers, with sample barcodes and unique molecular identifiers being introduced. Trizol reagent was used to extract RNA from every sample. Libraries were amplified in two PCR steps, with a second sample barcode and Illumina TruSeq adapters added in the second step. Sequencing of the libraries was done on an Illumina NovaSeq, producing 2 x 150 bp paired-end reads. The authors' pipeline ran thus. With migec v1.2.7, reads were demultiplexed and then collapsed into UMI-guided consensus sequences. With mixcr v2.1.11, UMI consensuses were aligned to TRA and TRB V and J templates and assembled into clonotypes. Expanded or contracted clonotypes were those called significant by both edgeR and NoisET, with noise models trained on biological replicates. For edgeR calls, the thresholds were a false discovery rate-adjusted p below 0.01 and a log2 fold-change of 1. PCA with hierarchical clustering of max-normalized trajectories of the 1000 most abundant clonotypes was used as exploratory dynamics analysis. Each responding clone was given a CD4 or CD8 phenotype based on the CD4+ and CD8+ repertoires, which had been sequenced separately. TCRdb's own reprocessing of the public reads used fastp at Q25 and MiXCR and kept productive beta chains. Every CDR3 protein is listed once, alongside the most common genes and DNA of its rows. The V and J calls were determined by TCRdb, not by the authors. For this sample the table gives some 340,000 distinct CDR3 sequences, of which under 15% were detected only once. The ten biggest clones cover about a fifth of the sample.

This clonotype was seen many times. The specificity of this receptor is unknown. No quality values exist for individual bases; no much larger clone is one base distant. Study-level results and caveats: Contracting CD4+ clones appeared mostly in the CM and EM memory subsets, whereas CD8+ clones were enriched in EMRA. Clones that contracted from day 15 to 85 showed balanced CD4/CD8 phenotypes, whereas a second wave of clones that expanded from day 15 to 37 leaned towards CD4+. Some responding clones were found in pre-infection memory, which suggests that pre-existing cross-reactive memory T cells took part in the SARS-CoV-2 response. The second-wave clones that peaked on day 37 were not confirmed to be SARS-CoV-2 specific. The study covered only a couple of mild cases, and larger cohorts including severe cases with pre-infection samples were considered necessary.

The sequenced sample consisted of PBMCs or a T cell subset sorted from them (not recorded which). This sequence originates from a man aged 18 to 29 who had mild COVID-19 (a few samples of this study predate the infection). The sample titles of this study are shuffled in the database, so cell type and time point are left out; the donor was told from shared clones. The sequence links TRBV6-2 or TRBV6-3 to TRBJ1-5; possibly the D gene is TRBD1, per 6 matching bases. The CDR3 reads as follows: CASRPGQLYNQPQHF. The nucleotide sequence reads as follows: TGTGCCAGCAGACCTGGACAGTTATACAATCAGCCCCAGCATTTT.